This paragraph covers one TCR beta chain sequence. The V and J ends lost 5 bases and 0 bases, in that order; junction bases with no gene match: 14. The CDR3 is 18 amino acids. In germline, CDR1 is SGHVS, CDR2 FQNEAQ. Using immunoSEQ multiplex PCR, the repertoire was profiled, and TCRdb retains in-frame clones only, with some absent. The table shows some 150,000 clones, with approximately 81% occurring only once. This specimen belongs to a study of PD-1 blockade in classical Hodgkin lymphoma. In every patient, relapse followed autologous stem cell transplantation, while exposure to brentuximab vedotin differed.

The chain is built from TRBV7-8 and TRBJ2-7; 9 bases align to TRBD2. The clonotype originates from a human donor with classical Hodgkin lymphoma. Sequencing was performed on peripheral blood mononuclear cells (PBMCs), taken before the second cycle of nivolumab. DNA for the CDR3: TGTGCCAGCAGCCGAGTAAGGGGCGGGGGGGTCCGCTCCTACGAGCAGTACTTC. Translation gives CASSRVRGGGVRSYEQYF.